A single sample is the source of the 27 T cell receptor beta chains below, sequenced in a study of T cells in Graves' hyperthyroidism and ophthalmopathy. From RNA transcripts, TCR beta CDR3 regions were amplified. The study used the HTBI primer set for a first-round RT-PCR of the TCR CDR3. From the multiplex PCR reads, TCRdb called clonotypes with MiXCR, one entry per CDR3 protein. The sample yields roughly 740,000 distinct CDR3 sequences, about a sixth seen once. The sample was blood. The source is a man aged 18 to 35 with Graves' hyperthyroidism.

This chain links TRBV5-4 with TRBJ2-5, with a tentative D call TRBD1 (6 bases). In germline, CDR1 is SGHNT, CDR2 YYREEE (reference sequence). V lost 3 bases, J lost 0 bases, and 15 bases lay in between. The CDR3 spans 16 residues. CDR3 sequence: CASSSPPGQNQETQYF. In nucleotides, the CDR3 is TGTGCCAGCAGCTCGCCCCCGGGACAAAACCAAGAGACCCAGTACTTC.

The table lists this clonotype with many counts. The chain recombines TRBV6-2 or TRBV6-3 with TRBJ2-1, with D possibly matching TRBD1 (5 bases). Deletions cut 6 bases from V and 2 bases from J, with 11 bases between. Germline lookup yields CDR1 MNHEY and CDR2 SVGEGT. The CDR3 runs 14 residues. For the CDR3, the DNA is TGTGCCAGCAGGCCAACCAGGGCCTACAATGAGCAGTTCTTC. Translation gives CASRPTRAYNEQFF.

This clonotype was recorded many times. The V call is TRBV12-3 or TRBV12-4, the J call TRBJ1-2; D gene ambiguous. The CDR3 has 13 amino acids. The ends were cut back, 3 bases at V and 6 bases at J, with 11 bases in the middle. The CDR3 DNA reads TGTGCCAGCAGTTTGGGAGCAGGAAATGGCTACACCTTC. Protein: CASSLGAGNGYTF.

This clonotype was recorded only once. The chain uses TRBV19 and TRBJ2-3; D gene unclear. The CDR3 covers 15 residues. The germline CDR1 and CDR2 sequences are LNHDA and SQIVND (reference sequence). V lost 11 bases and J 5 bases, leaving 23 bases between the germline ends. CDR3 sequence reads: CARFPDSNLGDTQYF. The CDR3, as DNA: TGTGCCCGCTTTCCCGACTCTAACCTGGGAGATACGCAGTATTTT.

This clonotype was detected many times. The CDR3 here is CASSSGTTTEAFF. In nucleotides, the CDR3 is TGTGCCAGCAGCTCGGGAACGACCACTGAAGCTTTCTTT. This rearrangement joins TRBV13 to TRBJ1-1, with D unclear. The CDR3 is made up of 13 amino acids. Looked up from germline, CDR1 is PRHDT and CDR2 is FYEKMQ (reference sequence). Trimming removed 4 bases at V and 4 bases at J, with 10 bases between.

This clonotype was seen ten or more times. The J gene is TRBJ2-3, the V gene TRBV5-1, with D possibly matching TRBD2 (5 bases). Germline V gene sequence: CDR1 SGHRS, CDR2 YFSETQ. CDR3 length equals 14 residues. V shed 0 bases and J shed 0 bases, with 5 bases lying between them. The CDR3 reads CASSLGTSTDTQYF. DNA for the CDR3: TGCGCCAGCAGCTTGGGGACTAGCACAGATACGCAGTATTTT.

The chain has TRBV7-8 and TRBJ1-4; no definite D call. Trimming cost V 2 bases and J 0 bases, with 7 bases left between them. The CDR3 is made up of 15 amino acids. Germline assignment: CDR1 SGHVS and CDR2 FQNEAQ. The CDR3 loop reads CASSLNTATNEKLFF. The CDR3 DNA is TGTGCCAGCAGCTTAAACACAGCAACTAATGAAAAACTGTTTTTT.

CDR3 sequence reads: CASSEAGTSGHF. Written as DNA, the CDR3 is TGTGCCAGCAGTGAAGCGGGTACTTCTGGGCATTTT. V is TRBV2 and J is TRBJ1-5; D is undetermined. The CDR3 loop spans 12 amino acids. Deletions cut 0 bases from V and 15 bases from J, with 12 bases between. Germline loops: CDR1 SNHLY, CDR2 FYNNEI.

This clonotype showed up just once. The chain combines TRBV5-5 with TRBJ1-3; tentatively, D is TRBD1 (6 bases). From germline, CDR1 is SGHKS and CDR2 YYEKEE (reference sequence). This CDR3 has 17 amino acids. V lost 4 bases and J lost 0, with 17 bases in between. The CDR3: CASSLGAGAHSGNTIYF. CDR3 bases: TGTGCCAGCAGCCTCGGGGCAGGGGCCCACTCTGGAAACACCATATATTTT.

This clonotype was observed at least ten times. The chain combines TRBV24-1 with TRBJ2-5; D may correspond to TRBD1 or TRBD2 (5 bases each). The CDR3 has 14 amino acids. CDR1 KGHDR and CDR2 SFDVKD come from the germline V gene. Trimming removed 5 bases from V and 3 bases from J, with 12 bases in between. The CDR3 DNA reads as TGTGCCACCAGTGGTCTGGGGACGGAAGAGACCCAGTACTTC. Its translation is CATSGLGTEETQYF.

This clonotype was seen at least ten times. This chain uses TRBV13 with TRBJ1-1; 7 bases are a match to TRBD1. CDR1 is PRHDT and CDR2 is FYEKMQ in the germline V gene (reference sequence). Trimming took 7 bases from V and 3 from J; bases not matched to a gene: 8. The CDR3 length is 14 residues. The CDR3 coding sequence is TGTGCCAGCACCGGGACAGTATTTTACACTGAAGCTTTCTTT. It is translated as CASTGTVFYTEAFF.

This chain connects TRBV12-3 or TRBV12-4 to TRBJ1-1, with D unclear. V lost 7 bases to trimming and J lost 6 bases, with 24 bases between them. This CDR3 comprises 16 residues. The CDR3: CASTPIWPAGRAEAFF. The CDR3 region has the DNA TGTGCCAGCACCCCCATTTGGCCAGCGGGGAGGGCTGAAGCTTTCTTT.

The genes are TRBV7-2 and TRBJ2-2; perhaps TRBD1 as D (6 bases). Germline loops: CDR1 SGHTA, CDR2 FQGNSA. This CDR3 contains 15 residues. Trimming pared 1 base from V and 9 bases from J, leaving 15 bases between. CDR3 protein: CASSLGLRTARELFF. The CDR3 DNA sequence: TGTGCCAGCAGCTTAGGGCTTAGGACAGCGCGGGAGCTGTTTTTT. The whole variable domain, filled in from reference TRBV7-2 and TRBJ2-2, reads GAGVSQSPSNKVTEKGKDVELRCDPISGHTALYWYRQSLGQGLEFLIYFQGNSAPDKSGLPSDRFSAERTGGSVSTLTIQRTQQEDSAVYLCASSLGLRTARELFFGEGSRLTVL.

DNA for the CDR3: TGCAGCGTTGAAGATGGACAGGGTGGAGACTATGGCTACACCTTC. Translation: CSVEDGQGGDYGYTF. The gene calls are TRBV29-1 and TRBJ1-2, with TRBD1 matching 8 bases. CDR1 is SQVTM, CDR2 ANQGSEA, per germline. The junction had 6 bases not matched to a gene; V was cut back by 0 bases and J by 3 bases. This CDR3 region has 15 residues.

The sample holds many counts of this clonotype. J is TRBJ1-5 and V is TRBV28, with TRBD1 as a possible D gene (6 bases). Germline V gene data show CDR1 as MDHEN and CDR2 as SYDVKM. The CDR3 runs 14 residues. The V end was cut by 7 bases, the J end by 3 bases, with 13 bases between. CDR3 DNA: TGTGCCAGCATCCTAGGGGGAACCAATCAGCCCCAGCATTTT. Translating it yields CASILGGTNQPQHF.

This clonotype was detected ten times or more. This sequence joins TRBV5-5 and TRBJ1-5; perhaps TRBD1 as D (6 bases). The CDR3 consists of 15 residues. V lost 1 base, J lost 2 bases, and 10 bases lay in between. In germline, CDR1 is SGHKS, CDR2 YYEKEE (reference sequence). CDR3 DNA sequence: TGTGCCAGCAGCTTGACGGCAGGGGGCAATCAGCCCCAGCATTTT. Protein product: CASSLTAGGNQPQHF.

This clonotype appeared many times. The chain combines TRBV29-1 with TRBJ1-1, with unresolved D. CDR1 is SQVTM and CDR2 is ANQGSEA in the germline V gene. The length of the CDR3 is 13 residues. V lost 6 bases to trimming and J lost 8 bases, with 19 bases between them. CDR3 region: CSVLIWEGFEAFF. The CDR3, as DNA: TGCAGCGTGTTGATATGGGAGGGTTTCGAAGCTTTCTTT.

V usage is TRBV7-9 and J usage is TRBJ2-1; 9 bases map to TRBD1. CDR1 and CDR2 from the germline V gene are SEHNR and FQNEAQ (reference sequence). After removal of 0 bases from V and 6 bases from J, the junction contained 15 bases not matched to a gene. CDR3 size: 19 residues. CDR3 sequence: CASSLAVLQGARLGNEQFF. CDR3 in DNA: TGTGCCAGCAGCTTAGCGGTTCTACAGGGGGCGCGCCTTGGCAATGAGCAGTTCTTC.

The chain uses TRBV15 and TRBJ1-2, with unresolved D. Trimming removed 0 bases from V and 5 bases from J, with 4 bases in between. CDR3 length: 12 amino acids. The germline V gene has CDR1 LNHNV and CDR2 YYDKDF (reference sequence). CDR3 sequence: CATSRDRYGYTF. Here the CDR3 DNA reads TGTGCCACCAGCAGAGATCGGTATGGCTACACCTTC.

This clonotype was detected ten times or more. The gene calls are TRBV7-8 and TRBJ1-1, with D maybe TRBD1 (5 bases). This CDR3 has 14 residues. CDR1 SGHVS and CDR2 FQNEAQ come from the germline V gene. Trimming cost V 0 bases and J 4 bases, with 9 bases left between them. The CDR3 protein is CASSLAGALTEAFF. Written as DNA, the CDR3 is TGTGCCAGCAGCTTAGCAGGGGCTCTCACTGAAGCTTTCTTT.

The rearrangement uses TRBV3-2 and TRBJ1-6; the table calls TRBD1, which could not be checked here. TRBV3-2 corresponds to a pseudogene. There are 17 residues in the CDR3. CDR3: CASSQEIHSPYNSPLHF. CDR3 bases: TGTGCCAGCAGCCAAGAGATCCATTCCCCTTATAATTCACCCCTCCACTTT.

This clonotype showed up just a few times. The chain carries TRBV7-8 and TRBJ2-5; D gene uncertain. V lost 2 bases and J 5 bases, leaving 12 bases between the germline ends. The germline V gene encodes CDR1 SGHVS and CDR2 FQNEAQ. The CDR3 has 14 amino acids. CDR3 amino acids: CASSLIWSRETQYF. CDR3 sequence (DNA): TGTGCCAGCAGCTTAATTTGGTCGCGGGAGACCCAGTACTTC.

This clonotype was seen a handful of times. The chain is built from TRBV13 and TRBJ1-6, with 7 bases that match TRBD1. CDR1 and CDR2 from the germline V gene are PRHDT and FYEKMQ (reference sequence). The trim removed 0 bases at V and 7 bases at J, leaving 6 bases unmatched. This CDR3 has 16 amino acids. CDR3 loop: CASSLGAGTENSPLHF. The CDR3 DNA reads TGTGCCAGCAGCTTAGGAGCTGGGACAGAGAATTCACCCCTCCACTTT.

The chain recombines TRBV25-1 with TRBJ2-3; no reliable D call. The V gene's germline CDR1 is MGHDK and CDR2 SYGVNS. With 6 bases removed from V and 7 bases from J, the gap between germline ends came to 5 bases. There are 10 residues in the CDR3. In DNA form, the CDR3 reads TGTGCCAGCAGGGAAAATACGCAGTATTTT. Encoded protein: CASRENTQYF.

This chain uses TRBV7-2 with TRBJ2-5; 7 bases are a match to TRBD2. Germline V gene data show CDR1 as SGHTA and CDR2 as FQGNSA. CDR3 length equals 14 residues. The trim removed 1 base at V and 7 bases at J, leaving 6 bases unmatched. CDR3 coding DNA: TGTGCCAGCAGCTTAGTTAGCGGGCCGGGGACCCAGTACTTC. Protein: CASSLVSGPGTQYF. Complete variable domain (other parts from reference TRBV7-2 and TRBJ2-5): GAGVSQSPSNKVTEKGKDVELRCDPISGHTALYWYRQSLGQGLEFLIYFQGNSAPDKSGLPSDRFSAERTGGSVSTLTIQRTQQEDSAVYLCASSLVSGPGTQYFGPGTRLLVL.

This clonotype was counted many times. The chain has TRBV27 and TRBJ1-2; a possible D gene is TRBD1 (5 bases). This CDR3 spans 15 amino acids. Germline lookup yields CDR1 MNHEY and CDR2 SMNVEV (reference sequence). V lost 3 bases, J lost 6 bases, and 17 bases lay in between. The CDR3 region has the DNA TGTGCCAGCAGTTTGGGGGGAGATGTGTTTCATGGCTACACCTTC. It translates to CASSLGGDVFHGYTF.

This clonotype appeared many times. V usage is TRBV28 and J usage is TRBJ2-1, with a tentative D call TRBD2 (5 bases). V lost 6 bases to trimming and J lost 7 bases, with 13 bases between them. Germline assignment: CDR1 MDHEN and CDR2 SYDVKM. The CDR3 loop spans 13 amino acids. CDR3 region: CASSPVTGNEQFF. The DNA for the CDR3 is TGTGCCAGCAGCCCAGTAACGGGGAATGAGCAGTTCTTC.